This T cell receptor beta chain was captured in a study of control samples from healthy donors and cancer patients. Libraries were prepared by immunoSEQ multiplex PCR; TCRdb keeps only in-frame clonotypes and omits some of them. The data show around 140,000 clones, 80% to 95% seen once. The receptor's source is a man under 40 in good health. Sequencing was carried out using blood.

The CDR3 nucleotides read TGTGCCAGCAGTTACGGGAATGAAAAACTGTTTTTT. Encoded protein: CASSYGNEKLFF. The V gene is TRBV6-6, the J gene TRBJ1-4, with D unclear. V dropped 2 bases and J dropped 5 bases, with 3 bases sitting between them. The germline gives CDR1 MNHNY, CDR2 SVGAGI (reference sequence). The CDR3 has 12 residues.